Only a few counts were recorded for the clone carrying this T cell receptor beta chain. What it recognizes is unknown. This entry comes from a study of CD8+CD57+ T cells in acquired aplastic anemia. Looking at the study overall: DNA recovered from sorted CD4+ and CD8+ cells had a mean of approximately 3 ug. Study results and limitations: A set of about 28 CD8+ CDR3 sequences was shared between patients and controls, and these sequences appeared highly expressed in patients.

For CDR3 and TCR beta VDJ profiling, genomic DNA was the template used. Via MiXCR, TCRdb re-called the reads, giving one row per CDR3 protein. The sample includes roughly 280,000 distinct CDR3 sequences, under 65% of them seen just once. The patients chosen for sequencing had shown expansion of CD8+CD57+ cells (detected by flow cytometry). Severe acquired aplastic anemia was present in every patient. When blood sampling took place, the patients had received no therapy. This CDR3 is 15 amino acids long. Germline CDR1 reads SGHTA; CDR2 reads FQGNSA. The ends lost 5 bases at V and 4 bases at J; junction bases unmatched: 8.

The sample consisted of sorted CD4+, CD8+, or CD8+CD57+ T cells (not recorded which) from PBMCs. The chain joins TRBV7-2 to TRBJ2-5; 9 nucleotides agree with TRBD1. The origin of this receptor is a human donor with aplastic anemia. The CDR3 sequence is CASSAAGQGRETQYF. In nucleotides, the CDR3 is TGTGCCAGCAGCGCGGCCGGACAGGGGAGAGAGACCCAGTACTTC.